This TCR beta chain originates from a study of CD8 T cells in ankylosing spondylitis. The table lists this clonotype with a few counts. As yet, its antigen is unknown. General observations from the study: Prior literature has documented some motif variants in synovial fluid and blood from reactive arthritis. From matched ankylosing spondylitis synovial fluid, disease-linked clones were reportedly recovered at significantly enriched levels.

Using quantitative 5'-RACE with molecular barcodes, the authors made TCR beta libraries. One entry per CDR3 protein, called by TCRdb with MiXCR from the 5' RACE reads. The sample has about 160,000 distinct CDR3 sequences, around a tenth seen once. Germline CDR1 is LNHNV and CDR2 is YYDKDF (reference sequence). The CDR3 has 16 residues. V lost 0 bases, J lost 8 bases, and 12 bases stayed unmatched. The rearrangement joins TRBV15 to TRBJ2-7; 8 bases align to TRBD1. Sequenced: blood, either unsorted or a sorted T cell fraction (not recorded which). The sequence was obtained from a female donor with ankylosing spondylitis or in good health (not recorded which). The CDR3, as DNA: TGTGCCACCAGCAGAGAACCAGGACAGGGAGCGGCCAAGCAGTACTTC. Translation gives CATSREPGQGAAKQYF.